These 21 T cell receptor beta chains came from one sample sequenced in a study of shared clonotypes between healthy human individuals. The protocol was immunoSEQ multiplex PCR, while the TCRdb copy is restricted to in-frame clones and leaves out a portion. The table records roughly 500,000 clones, over 70% of them present only once. The material sequenced was PBMCs. These receptors were collected from a woman aged 40 to 50 in good health. Some clones in this sample may be carry-over from other donors' samples.

This clone has only one observation. The chain employs TRBV19 and TRBJ1-4, with 8 nucleotides matching TRBD1. The CDR3 extends over 17 amino acids. V lost 3 bases to trimming and J lost 8 bases; unmatched junction nucleotides: 14. The V gene's germline CDR1 is LNHDA and CDR2 SQIVND (reference sequence). Here the CDR3 reads CASSMRTGSDVGEKLFF. DNA for the CDR3: TGTGCCAGTAGTATGAGGACAGGGTCGGATGTCGGAGAAAAACTGTTTTTT. Combining the CDR3 with reference TRBV19 and TRBJ1-4 gives the whole variable domain DGGITQSPKYLFRKEGQNVTLSCEQNLNHDAMYWYRQDPGQGLRLIYYSQIVNDFQKGDIAEGYSVSREKKESFPLTVTSAQKNPTAFYLCASSMRTGSDVGEKLFFGSGTQLSVL.

This clone occurred a few times. J is TRBJ1-5 and V is TRBV7-9, with D hard to call. V was pared by 3 bases and J by 0 bases, with 12 bases between. This CDR3 is built from 16 residues. In germline, CDR1 is SEHNR, CDR2 FQNEAQ (reference sequence). Here the CDR3 DNA reads TGTGCCAGCAGCTTGGGCCTCCAAGCTAGCAATCAGCCCCAGCATTTT. It specifies CASSLGLQASNQPQHF.

The table lists this clone with a few counts. V gene TRBV7-3 combines with J gene TRBJ2-1; D is ambiguous. Per germline, CDR1 SGHTA and CDR2 FQGTGA. V lost 0 bases and J lost 10, with 10 bases in between. The CDR3 is 13 residues long. CDR3 bases: TGTGCCAGCAGCTTAACCAGGTCTGGCGAGCAGTTCTTC. It yields the protein CASSLTRSGEQFF.

About this clone: A far larger clone lies a single base away; this is likely a read error. J is TRBJ2-7 and V is TRBV11-2; TRBD2 aligns across 9 bases. The CDR3 is 15 residues long. Trimming removed 4 bases from V and 4 bases from J; junction bases left unmatched: 8. CDR1 SGHAT and CDR2 FQNNGV come from the germline V gene. In nucleotides, the CDR3 is TGTGCCAGCAGCTCGGGACTAGCAGAAAGTTACGAGCAGTACTTC. Translation: CASSSGLAESYEQYF.

The J gene is TRBJ1-3, the V gene TRBV9, with 10 bases matching TRBD1. CDR3 length equals 14 residues. CDR1 is SGDLS, CDR2 YYNGEE, per germline. The trim removed 8 bases at V and 2 bases at J, leaving 4 bases unmatched. The CDR3 reads CASGTGATGNTIYF. CDR3 bases: TGTGCCAGTGGGACAGGGGCGACTGGAAACACCATATATTTT.

Note on this clone: This sequence is one base from a far larger clone and is likely a read error. This same CDR3 is encoded by further DNA sequences in the sample. The chain combines TRBV7-9 with TRBJ2-7; 8 bases are a match to TRBD2. Germline V gene data show CDR1 as SEHNR and CDR2 as FQNEAQ (reference sequence). The CDR3 extends over 12 amino acids. The CDR3: CASSPSGLGPYF. The CDR3 DNA reads as TGCGCCAGCAGCCCCTCGGGACTAGGTCCGTACTTC. Full variable domain (remainder filled in from reference TRBV7-9 and TRBJ2-7): DTGVSQNPRHKITKRGQNVTFRCDPISEHNRLYWYRQTLGQGPEFLTYFQNEAQLEKSRLLSDRFSAERPKGSFSTLEIQRTEQGDSAMYLCASSPSGLGPYFGPGTRLTVT.

The chain joins TRBV6-4 to TRBJ2-1, with D unclear. V lost 2 bases and J 10 bases, leaving 12 bases between the germline ends. Germline lookup yields CDR1 MRHNA and CDR2 SNTAGT. CDR3 length equals 13 residues. CDR3 in amino acids: CASSDAQEREQFF. CDR3 DNA: TGTGCCAGCAGTGACGCTCAGGAGAGGGAGCAGTTCTTC.

The genes are TRBV5-4 and TRBJ2-7, with 12 bases lining up with TRBD2. Trimming took 4 bases from V and 2 from J; bases not matched to a gene: 10. The CDR3 runs 17 residues. Germline-derived CDR1 and CDR2 are SGHNT and YYREEE (reference sequence). The CDR3 coding sequence is TGTGCCAGCAGCCTAGGGCCTAGCGGGAGGGCAGCCTACGAGCAGTACTTC. Encoded protein: CASSLGPSGRAAYEQYF.

A note on this clone: With a far larger clone one base away, a read error is the likely cause. The genes are TRBV4-2 and TRBJ2-7; 9 nucleotides align to TRBD1. This CDR3 has 15 amino acids. Germline values: CDR1 LGHNA, CDR2 YNFKEQ. The CDR3 DNA is TGTGCCAGCAGGGAGGGACAGGGTGAATCCTACGAGCAGTGCTTC. Translated: CASREGQGESYEQCF.

The V call is TRBV11-2, the J call TRBJ1-2; 8 bases are a match to TRBD1. V was pared by 3 bases and J by 8 bases, with 8 bases of the junction left unmatched. There are 14 residues in the CDR3. Germline CDR1 and CDR2: SGHAT and FQNNGV. The CDR3 DNA reads TGTGCCAGCAGCTTCGAAGGACAGGGTGCCGGCTACACCTTC. Amino acid sequence: CASSFEGQGAGYTF. Filled out from reference TRBV11-2 and TRBJ1-2, the complete variable domain reads EAGVAQSPRYKIIEKRQSVAFWCNPISGHATLYWYQQILGQGPKLLIQFQNNGVVDDSQLPKDRFSAERLKGVDSTLKIQPAKLEDSAVYLCASSFEGQGAGYTFGSGTRLTVV.

The chain uses TRBV10-3 and TRBJ1-6, with TRBD1 identical over 9 bases. Trimming removed 10 bases from V and 7 bases from J; junction bases left unmatched: 8. Germline V gene sequence: CDR1 ENHRY, CDR2 SYGVKD. This CDR3 spans 14 amino acids. The CDR3 region has the DNA TGTGCCACAGACCCGGGACAGGGAAATTCACCCCTCCACTTT. Amino acid sequence: CATDPGQGNSPLHF.

The CDR3 nucleotides are TGTGCCAGCAGCTTATCGCTCCTCGGCAGGGACTTAGGAGAGACCCAGTACTTC. Amino acid sequence: CASSLSLLGRDLGETQYF. V usage is TRBV7-6 and J usage is TRBJ2-5; weak D call: TRBD2 (6 bases). CDR1 SGHVS and CDR2 FNYEAQ come from the germline V gene. CDR3 length: 18 amino acids. V lost 2 bases and J 4 bases, leaving 23 bases between the germline ends. Full variable domain (rest looked up from reference TRBV7-6 and TRBJ2-5): GAGVSQSPRYKVTKRGQDVALRCDPISGHVSLYWYRQALGQGPEFLTYFNYEAQQDKSGLPNDRFSAERPEGSISTLTIQRTEQRDSAMYRCASSLSLLGRDLGETQYFGPGTRLLVL.

CDR3 DNA: TGTGCCAGCAGCTTAGGGGGGAGCGGCACTGAAGCTTTCTTT. This codes for CASSLGGSGTEAFF. The V gene is TRBV9, the J gene TRBJ1-1; TRBD1 is a possible D gene (6 bases). CDR1 and CDR2 (germline): SGDLS, YYNGEE. Trimming removed 4 bases from V and 4 bases from J, with 14 bases in between. The CDR3 is 14 residues long.

This clone was found many times. The gene calls are TRBV7-9 and TRBJ2-5; 9 bases map to TRBD2. Germline V gene lookup returns CDR1 SEHNR and CDR2 FQNEAQ (reference sequence). This CDR3 has 14 residues. J was trimmed by 7 bases and V by 1 base; bases with no gene match: 4. CDR3 amino acids: CASSLGSAGGTQYF. The CDR3 DNA is TGTGCCAGCAGCTTAGGGTCAGCGGGAGGGACCCAGTACTTC.

J is TRBJ1-5 and V is TRBV7-2; D remains unclear. The CDR3 runs 13 residues. The ends were cut back, 1 base at V and 6 bases at J, with 7 bases in the middle. CDR1 is SGHTA, CDR2 FQGNSA, per germline. The CDR3 DNA sequence: TGTGCCAGCAGCTTAGATCGAGTTCAGCCCCAGCATTTT. The encoded protein is CASSLDRVQPQHF.

The chain is built from TRBV7-2 and TRBJ2-1; unclear D gene. The length of the CDR3 is 15 residues. Germline-derived CDR1 and CDR2 are SGHTA and FQGNSA. V was trimmed by 1 base and J by 2 bases, leaving 9 bases between them. The CDR3 reads CASSLVLGAYNEQFF. CDR3 sequence (DNA): TGTGCCAGCAGCTTAGTTTTAGGAGCCTACAATGAGCAGTTCTTC.

The gene calls are TRBV20-1 and TRBJ1-5; D gene unclear. The V and J ends lost 5 bases and 6 bases respectively, with 8 bases between them. CDR1 DFQATT and CDR2 SNEGSKA come from the germline V gene (reference sequence). This CDR3 contains 11 residues. CDR3 sequence: CSAPLGQPQHF. The CDR3 nucleotides are TGCAGTGCTCCCCTAGGTCAGCCCCAGCATTTT.

This sequence joins TRBV7-8 and TRBJ1-1; TRBD1 might be the D (5 bases). This CDR3 is built from 14 residues. Germline V gene data show CDR1 as SGHVS and CDR2 as FQNEAQ. V was clipped by 4 bases and J by 0 bases, with 9 bases between them. The DNA for the CDR3 is TGTGCCAGCAGCTATGACAGAATGAACACTGAAGCTTTCTTT. This sequence encodes CASSYDRMNTEAFF. The entire variable domain, with the rest obtained from reference TRBV7-8 and TRBJ1-1, is as follows: GAGVSQSPRYKVAKRGQDVALRCDPISGHVSLFWYQQALGQGPEFLTYFQNEAQLDKSGLPSDRFFAERPEGSVSTLKIQRTQQEDSAVYLCASSYDRMNTEAFFGQGTRLTVV.

Concerning this clone itself: A far bigger clonotype differs at one base, so this is likely a read error. This same CDR3 is encoded by further DNA sequences in the sample. This chain joins TRBV11-2 and TRBJ1-1, with D perhaps TRBD1 (6 bases). This CDR3 spans 15 amino acids. Germline V lookup: CDR1 SGHAT, CDR2 FQNNGV. V dropped 2 bases and J dropped 1 base, with 11 bases sitting between them. CDR3 nucleotide sequence: TGTGCCAGCAGCTTAAATAAGGGGGGGAACACTGAAGCTTTCTTT. Its protein product is CASSLNKGGNTEAFF.

The chain recombines TRBV28 with TRBJ1-3, with TRBD1 matching 9 bases. Germline V gene sequence: CDR1 MDHEN, CDR2 SYDVKM. Unmatched junction bases numbered 3, after V lost 9 bases and J lost 0 bases. This CDR3 has 14 residues. The CDR3 sequence is CASSTGGSGNTIYF. The CDR3 DNA follows: TGTGCCAGTTCGACAGGGGGCTCTGGAAACACCATATATTTT.

This chain links TRBV7-2 with TRBJ1-3, with D uncertain. The CDR3 has 14 amino acids. Germline lookup yields CDR1 SGHTA and CDR2 FQGNSA. The germline V and J ends were trimmed by 1 base and 3 bases, with 7 bases remaining between them. The CDR3 DNA sequence: TGTGCCAGCAGCTTAGGGGCCTTTGGAAACACCATATATTTT. Residues: CASSLGAFGNTIYF.